Following are 17 T cell receptor beta chains from one sample sequenced in a study of blood T cells in healthy people across ages. Next came a second PCR, run for about 6 to 12 cycles, which used a sample-barcoded 5' primer along with a J-beta primer mix. TCRdb reprocessed the 5' RACE reads with MiXCR, giving one entry per CDR3 protein. This sample yields 450,000 to 700,000 distinct CDR3 sequences, of which approximately 27% are seen a single time; less than 20% belongs to the top ten. The sample taken for sequencing was blood. The origin of the receptors is a woman in her 70s in good health.

V usage is TRBV5-1 and J usage is TRBJ1-1; no firm D call. V was trimmed by 4 bases and J by 5 bases, leaving 18 bases between them. The CDR3 totals 15 residues. Germline CDR1 reads SGHRS; CDR2 reads YFSETQ. The DNA for the CDR3 is TGCGCCAGCAGCCTGGAATATATACCGGGGACTGAAGCTTTCTTT. It encodes CASSLEYIPGTEAFF.

The chain has TRBV7-2 and TRBJ2-1; unclear D gene. The closer fit of TRBJ2-5 to the DNA end suggests the J call may be wrong. CDR3 length: 16 residues. CDR1 is SGHTA and CDR2 is FQGNSA in the germline V gene. CDR3 DNA: TGTGCCAGCAGCTCCAGAGGCCCGGTTAGCAAAGAGACCCAGTACTTC. It translates to CASSSRGPVSKETQYF.

The chain joins TRBV2 to TRBJ1-4, with TRBD1 as a possible D gene (6 bases). V gave up 4 bases and J gave up 8 bases, with 17 bases separating them. This CDR3 has 15 amino acids. Germline assignment: CDR1 SNHLY and CDR2 FYNNEI. The DNA for the CDR3 is TGTGCCAGCAGTGGATTAGGGGGGGCTCGGGAAAAACTGTTTTTT. It yields the protein CASSGLGGAREKLFF.

V usage is TRBV9 and J usage is TRBJ2-3, with 10 bases matching TRBD1. This CDR3 is built from 15 residues. Germline CDR1 SGDLS, CDR2 YYNGEE. Losses at the gene ends were 2 bases for V and 3 bases for J; bases not matched to a gene: 3. The CDR3 DNA sequence: TGTGCCAGCAGCGTCGACAGGGGGCGAACAGATACGCAGTATTTT. Encoded protein: CASSVDRGRTDTQYF.

The J gene is TRBJ2-5, the V gene TRBV5-1; the D gene is possibly TRBD2 (5 bases). The end of the DNA aligns better with TRBJ2-7, so the J call may be wrong. The length of the CDR3 is 14 residues. The V gene's germline CDR1 is SGHRS and CDR2 YFSETQ. CDR3 coding DNA: TGCGCCAGCAGCTTGGCCGGGGAGATCTACGAGCAGTACTTC. Its translation is CASSLAGEIYEQYF.

This sequence joins TRBV19 and TRBJ2-2, with 11 bases aligning to TRBD1. V gave up 3 bases and J gave up 7 bases; unmatched junction bases: 10. Germline assignment: CDR1 LNHDA and CDR2 SQIVND (reference sequence). The CDR3 consists of 17 residues. DNA for the CDR3: TGTGCCAGTAGTATGGACAGGGGGCGAAGGATGAACGGGGAGCTGTTTTTT. Its translation is CASSMDRGRRMNGELFF.

The chain is built from TRBV19 and TRBJ2-7, with 7 positions matching TRBD1. V dropped 5 bases and J dropped 3; count of bases not matched to a gene: 16. Germline lookup yields CDR1 LNHDA and CDR2 SQIVND (reference sequence). This CDR3 is 17 amino acids long. The CDR3 protein is CASSPSHRTGAYYEQYF. The DNA of the CDR3 is TGTGCCAGTAGTCCCTCCCATAGGACAGGCGCGTACTACGAGCAGTACTTC. The whole variable domain, remainder taken from reference TRBV19 and TRBJ2-7, is DGGITQSPKYLFRKEGQNVTLSCEQNLNHDAMYWYRQDPGQGLRLIYYSQIVNDFQKGDIAEGYSVSREKKESFPLTVTSAQKNPTAFYLCASSPSHRTGAYYEQYFGPGTRLTVT.

This chain uses TRBV29-1 with TRBJ1-1; D is uncertain. Trimming shortened V by 2 bases and J by 1 base, and 8 bases separated the two germline ends. Germline V lookup: CDR1 SQVTM, CDR2 ANQGSEA. This CDR3 is built from 13 residues. The CDR3 DNA is TGCAGCGTTGAATACGCCGGGAACACTGAAGCTTTCTTT. This encodes CSVEYAGNTEAFF.

The table lists this clonotype with many counts. An end of the junction does not agree with germline; a read error may underlie this. V usage is TRBV11-2 and J usage is TRBJ2-5; 8 bases are a match to TRBD1. The CDR3 extends over 13 amino acids. Germline-derived CDR1 and CDR2 are SGHAT and FQNNGV. The CDR3 DNA reads as TGCGCCAGCAGCTTTCCAGGGGGCGAGACCCAGTACTTC. It yields the protein CASSFPGGETQYF.

The table lists this clonotype with many counts. This chain joins TRBV5-1 and TRBJ2-2, with TRBD1 matching over 9 bases. J was trimmed by 5 bases and V by 0 bases; bases with no gene match: 8. The CDR3 contains 17 residues. Germline CDR1 is SGHRS and CDR2 is YFSETQ. The CDR3 DNA sequence: TGCGCCAGCAGCTTGGTCCCCCAGGGACAGGGAACCGGGGAGCTGTTTTTT. Its translation: CASSLVPQGQGTGELFF.

The V call is TRBV5-1, the J call TRBJ2-5; TRBD1 or TRBD2 may be the D gene (6 bases each). The CDR3 covers 14 residues. Trimming left V 0 bases short and J 5 bases short, with 11 bases between. Per the germline V gene, CDR1 is SGHRS and CDR2 is YFSETQ. Here the CDR3 DNA reads TGCGCCAGCAGCTTGGTGGGGGGCTTTGAGACCCAGTACTTC. Encoded protein: CASSLVGGFETQYF.

A word on this clonotype: The junction shows a germline mismatch at one end, possibly a read error. The chain carries TRBV5-1 and TRBJ2-5, with D perhaps matching TRBD1 (5 bases). Germline-derived CDR1 and CDR2 are SGHRS and YFSETQ. CDR3 length: 15 amino acids. This CDR3 reads CASSLALTEQETQYF. In nucleotides, the CDR3 is TGCGCCAGCAGTTTGGCCCTGACAGAACAAGAGACCCAGTACTTC.

The rearrangement uses TRBV28 and TRBJ2-5; tentatively, D is TRBD2 (5 bases). Matching the DNA end better, TRBJ2-1 makes the J call doubtful. The CDR3 runs 15 residues. Looked up from germline, CDR1 is MDHEN and CDR2 is SYDVKM. CDR3 coding DNA: TGTGCCAGCAGTTTATGGGAGGCGTCCTACAATGAGCAGTTCTTC. Its translation is CASSLWEASYNEQFF.

V and J are TRBV12-3 or TRBV12-4 and TRBJ2-7; no firm D call. This CDR3 has 12 amino acids. Trimming cost V 5 bases and J 5 bases, with 10 bases left between them. CDR3 in DNA: TGTGCCAGCAGTCCTATGTCTCACGAGCAGTACTTC. As protein: CASSPMSHEQYF.

About this clonotype: This clone may be a read error of a much larger clone one base away. CDR3 protein: CATRLGTGEGFTF. The DNA for the CDR3 is TGTGCCACCAGACTGGGGACAGGGGAAGGCTTCACCTTC. J is TRBJ1-2 and V is TRBV15; 10 bases are shared with TRBD1. Germline V gene lookup returns CDR1 LNHNV and CDR2 YYDKDF (reference sequence). The CDR3 is made up of 13 amino acids.

This clonotype showed up just a few times. One junction end disagrees with the germline gene, perhaps due to a read error. This rearrangement joins TRBV5-1 to TRBJ2-5; no definite D call. The CDR3 contains 13 residues. Per germline, CDR1 SGHRS and CDR2 YFSETQ. The CDR3: CASSFEIQGTQYF. The CDR3 DNA reads TGCGCCAGCAGCTTTGAGATCCAAGGGACCCAGTACTTC.

The V and J genes are TRBV20-1 and TRBJ1-2; D gene unclear. Trimming cost V 6 bases and J 5 bases, with 16 bases left between them. From germline, CDR1 is DFQATT and CDR2 SNEGSKA (reference sequence). CDR3 length: 13 amino acids. The CDR3 DNA follows: TGCAGTGCCCTGGGTTCGGGCACATATGGCTACACCTTC. It encodes CSALGSGTYGYTF.